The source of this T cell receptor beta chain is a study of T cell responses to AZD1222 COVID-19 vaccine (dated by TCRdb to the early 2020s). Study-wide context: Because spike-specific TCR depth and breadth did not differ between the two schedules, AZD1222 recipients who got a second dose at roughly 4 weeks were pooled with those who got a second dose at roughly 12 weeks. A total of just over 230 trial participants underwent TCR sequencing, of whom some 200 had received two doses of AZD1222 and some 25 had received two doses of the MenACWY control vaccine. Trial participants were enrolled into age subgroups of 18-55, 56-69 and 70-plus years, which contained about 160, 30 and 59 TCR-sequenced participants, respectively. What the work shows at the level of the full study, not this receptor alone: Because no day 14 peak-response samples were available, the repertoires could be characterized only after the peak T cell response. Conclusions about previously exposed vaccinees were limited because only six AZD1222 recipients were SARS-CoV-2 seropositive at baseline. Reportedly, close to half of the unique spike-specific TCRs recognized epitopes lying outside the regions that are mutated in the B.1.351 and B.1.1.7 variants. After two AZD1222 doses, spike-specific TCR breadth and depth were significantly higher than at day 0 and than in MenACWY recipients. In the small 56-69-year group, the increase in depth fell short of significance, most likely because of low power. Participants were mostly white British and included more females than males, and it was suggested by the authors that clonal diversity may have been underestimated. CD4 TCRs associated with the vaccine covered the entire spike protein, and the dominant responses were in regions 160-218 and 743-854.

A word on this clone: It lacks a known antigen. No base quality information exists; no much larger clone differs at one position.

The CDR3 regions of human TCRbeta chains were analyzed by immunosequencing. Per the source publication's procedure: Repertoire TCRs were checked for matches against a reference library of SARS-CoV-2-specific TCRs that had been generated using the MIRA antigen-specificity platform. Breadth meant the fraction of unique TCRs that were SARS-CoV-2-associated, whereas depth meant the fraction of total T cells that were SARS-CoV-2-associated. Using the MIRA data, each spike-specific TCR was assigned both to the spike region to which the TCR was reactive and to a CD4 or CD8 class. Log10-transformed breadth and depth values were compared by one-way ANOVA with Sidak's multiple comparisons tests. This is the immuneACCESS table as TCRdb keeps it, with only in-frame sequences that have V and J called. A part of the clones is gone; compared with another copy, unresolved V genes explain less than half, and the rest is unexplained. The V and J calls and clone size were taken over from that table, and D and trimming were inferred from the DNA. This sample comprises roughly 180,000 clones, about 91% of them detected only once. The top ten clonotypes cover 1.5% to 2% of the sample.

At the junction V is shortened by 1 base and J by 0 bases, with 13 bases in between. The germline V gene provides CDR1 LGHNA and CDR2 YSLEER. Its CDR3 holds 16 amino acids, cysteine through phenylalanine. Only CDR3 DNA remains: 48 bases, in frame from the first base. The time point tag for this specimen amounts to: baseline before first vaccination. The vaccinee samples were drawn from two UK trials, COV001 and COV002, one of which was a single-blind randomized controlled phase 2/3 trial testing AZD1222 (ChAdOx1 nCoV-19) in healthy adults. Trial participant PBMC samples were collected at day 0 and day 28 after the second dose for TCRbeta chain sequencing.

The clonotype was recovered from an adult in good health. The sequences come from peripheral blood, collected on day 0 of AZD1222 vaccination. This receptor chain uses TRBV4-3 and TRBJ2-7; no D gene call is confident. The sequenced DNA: TGCGCCAGCAGCCAAGGTTTAGCAGGCAGCTCCTACGAGCAGTACTTC. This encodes CASSQGLAGSSYEQYF.